These 18 T cell receptor beta chains share one sample of origin, sequenced in a study of T cell repertoires in cytomegalovirus infection. TCRdb passed the reads through MiXCR, listing each CDR3 protein once. The data show fewer than 1,000,000 distinct CDR3 sequences, with around a third seen just once and more than 13% held by the top ten. Their specific antigens are unknown. The source was cultured CD8+ T cells from PBMCs, collected from culture after CMV antigen stimulation. The receptors stem from a human donor in good health (CMV status not recorded). Some clones in this sample may be carry-over from other donors' samples.

V is TRBV6-6 and J is TRBJ2-7, with 9 positions matching TRBD1. V gave up 2 bases and J gave up 4 bases; unmatched junction bases: 9. CDR1 is MNHNY and CDR2 is SVGAGI in the germline V gene (reference sequence). The CDR3 runs to 16 residues. This CDR3 reads CASSYEGTGSKYEQYV. The CDR3 DNA reads as TGTGCCAGCAGTTACGAGGGGACAGGGTCCAAGTACGAGCAGTACGTC.

This clonotype has just a few counts. V gene TRBV12-3 or TRBV12-4 combines with J gene TRBJ1-4, with a possible D match to TRBD1 (5 bases). Trimming removed 1 base at V and 11 bases at J, with 17 bases between. The CDR3 extends over 15 amino acids. CDR3 amino acids: CASSLVGHLEGKLFF. CDR3 coding DNA: TGTGCCAGCAGTTTAGTCGGACACCTTGAGGGGAAACTGTTTTTT.

This clonotype was seen a handful of times. Here the CDR3 reads CAISEPAQGAIYNEQFF. The CDR3 DNA sequence: TGTGCCATCAGTGAGCCCGCCCAGGGGGCTATTTACAATGAGCAGTTCTTC. V gene TRBV10-3 combines with J gene TRBJ2-1; 8 nucleotides agree with TRBD1. Looked up from germline, CDR1 is ENHRY and CDR2 is SYGVKD. The CDR3 runs to 17 residues. J gave up 4 bases and V 2 bases, and 10 bases lay outside the gene matches.

In DNA, the CDR3 is TGTGCCATCAGTGACCGGGCCTTCTACAATGAGCAGTTCTTC. Amino acids: CAISDRAFYNEQFF. J is TRBJ2-1 and V is TRBV10-3; D remains unclear. The germline V gene encodes CDR1 ENHRY and CDR2 SYGVKD. The ends were cut back, 3 bases at V and 3 bases at J, with 9 bases in the middle. CDR3 length: 14 residues.

The table lists this clonotype with a count of one. The genes are TRBV9 and TRBJ2-1; 8 bases are a match to TRBD2. The CDR3 consists of 15 residues. V gave up 4 bases and J gave up 3 bases; unmatched junction bases: 6. In germline, CDR1 is SGDLS, CDR2 YYNGEE. CDR3 sequence: CASSISGTFYNEQFF. CDR3 DNA sequence: TGTGCCAGCAGCATTAGCGGGACCTTCTACAATGAGCAGTTCTTC.

The table lists this clonotype with a few counts. The chain is built from TRBV4-1 and TRBJ1-2, with D unclear. The CDR3 consists of 14 residues. Germline CDR1 MGHRA, CDR2 YSYEKL. V lost 0 bases, J lost 2 bases, and 7 bases lay in between. The CDR3 sequence is CASSQETANYGYTF. The CDR3 DNA follows: TGCGCCAGCAGCCAAGAGACCGCAAACTATGGCTACACCTTC.

V is TRBV3-1 and J is TRBJ2-2; D may be TRBD1 (5 bases). This CDR3 is 17 amino acids long. Trimming stripped 1 base from V and 3 bases from J, with 15 bases between. Germline V gene data show CDR1 as LGHDT and CDR2 as YNNKEL (reference sequence). The CDR3 nucleotides read TGTGCCAGCAGCCAAGGATCGGCAGGGCTTTACACCGGGGAGCTGTTTTTT. Protein sequence: CASSQGSAGLYTGELFF.

This clonotype was counted a few times. This sequence joins TRBV11-2 and TRBJ1-2, with 8 bases aligning to TRBD1. The trim removed 1 base at V and 7 bases at J, leaving 8 bases unmatched. CDR1 SGHAT and CDR2 FQNNGV come from the germline V gene. The CDR3 loop spans 15 amino acids. CDR3 DNA sequence: TGTGCCAGCAGCTTAGGGGCAGGGGGCGCGCTTGGCTACACCTTC. Protein sequence: CASSLGAGGALGYTF.

This clonotype was recorded at least ten times. The J gene is TRBJ1-2, the V gene TRBV7-2, with 8 bases that match TRBD1. The ends lost 1 base at V and 2 bases at J; junction bases unmatched: 9. This CDR3 has 17 residues. Germline-derived CDR1 and CDR2 are SGHTA and FQGNSA. Here the CDR3 reads CASSLGPQGQGNYGYTF. The CDR3 bases are TGTGCCAGCAGCTTAGGACCCCAAGGACAGGGAAACTATGGCTACACCTTC.

The chain has TRBV7-9 and TRBJ2-4; no firm D call. CDR3 length equals 16 residues. V lost 3 bases to trimming and J lost 2 bases, with 14 bases between them. Germline assignment: CDR1 SEHNR and CDR2 FQNEAQ (reference sequence). CDR3: CASSFAQTLTKNIQYF. CDR3 in DNA: TGTGCCAGCAGCTTTGCGCAGACCCTAACCAAAAACATTCAGTACTTC.

The chain employs TRBV11-2 and TRBJ2-7; D is unresolved. Trimming removed 2 bases at V and 2 bases at J, with 7 bases between. This CDR3 comprises 13 residues. The germline gives CDR1 SGHAT, CDR2 FQNNGV. The CDR3 reads CASSLSQAYEQYV. The CDR3 nucleotides are TGTGCCAGCAGCTTATCTCAAGCCTACGAGCAGTACGTC.

The chain links TRBV19 to TRBJ2-7; 11 bases map to TRBD1. The CDR3 runs 15 residues. CDR1 LNHDA and CDR2 SQIVND come from the germline V gene (reference sequence). V shed 6 bases and J 4 bases; nucleotides not matched to a gene: 8. In nucleotides, the CDR3 is TGTGCCAGTAGGGGACTGGGACAGGGGGAATACGAGCAGTACTTC. Translation: CASRGLGQGEYEQYF.

This clonotype was recorded at least ten times. The rearrangement joins TRBV7-2 to TRBJ1-5; 7 nucleotides align to TRBD1. The germline V gene encodes CDR1 SGHTA and CDR2 FQGNSA. The junction had 8 bases not matched to a gene; V was cut back by 5 bases and J by 4 bases. CDR3 length equals 15 residues. CDR3 DNA: TGTGCCAGCAGCACGCGGGACAGTTGGAATCAGCCCCAGCATTTT. As protein: CASSTRDSWNQPQHF.

This clonotype was counted a few times. V and J are TRBV7-8 and TRBJ2-5, with 9 bases aligning to TRBD1. The V gene end was trimmed by 2 bases and the J gene end by 3 bases; junction bases not matched to a gene: 7. The germline V gene has CDR1 SGHVS and CDR2 FQNEAQ. This CDR3 is 16 amino acids long. The CDR3 protein is CASSLTTGTGKETQYF. CDR3 sequence (DNA): TGTGCCAGCAGCTTAACTACCGGGACAGGGAAAGAGACCCAGTACTTC.

Only a few counts were recorded for this clonotype. V and J are TRBV7-9 and TRBJ1-2; D is uncertain. This CDR3 has 14 amino acids. Germline loops: CDR1 SEHNR, CDR2 FQNEAQ (reference sequence). The ends were cut back, 7 bases at V and 2 bases at J, with 14 bases in the middle. The CDR3 DNA is TGTGCCAGCAACGACCCGGGGAGAAACTATGGCTACACCTTC. Protein product: CASNDPGRNYGYTF.

For the CDR3, the DNA is TGTGCCAGCAGCTGGGGGTGGGAGAATCAGCCCCAGCATTTT. Protein: CASSWGWENQPQHF. The V gene is TRBV6-6, the J gene TRBJ1-5; weak D call: TRBD1 (5 bases). Germline values: CDR1 MNHNY, CDR2 SVGAGI (reference sequence). V was shortened by 6 bases and J by 4 bases, with 13 bases between the two germline ends. The CDR3 is made up of 14 amino acids.

The count of this clonotype is one. J is TRBJ2-1 and V is TRBV12-3 or TRBV12-4, with TRBD1 matching over 7 bases. V gave up 10 bases and J gave up 4 bases; unmatched junction bases: 7. The CDR3 totals 13 residues. This CDR3 is CAIRDSYYNEQFF. The CDR3 DNA sequence: TGTGCCATCCGGGACAGCTATTACAATGAGCAGTTCTTC.

This clonotype has just a few counts. The chain has TRBV7-9 and TRBJ1-6; D uncertain. Germline V CDR1 and CDR2: SEHNR, FQNEAQ (reference sequence). The CDR3 runs to 14 residues. Between the trimmed V and J ends, which lost 1 base and 7 bases, there was a span of 8 bases. CDR3 in DNA: TGTGCCAGCAGCTTAGAGGGTGGGAATTCACCCCTCCACTTT. This codes for CASSLEGGNSPLHF.